The 28 T cell receptor beta chains below were found in one sample sequenced in a study of blood T cell repertoires in COVID-19. The repertoire was sequenced with immunoSEQ multiplex PCR; TCRdb's copy has only in-frame clones and lacks some. The sample lists around 620,000 clones, 70% to 90% seen once, with approximately 0.3% in the top ten. Input material: peripheral blood. These receptors were obtained from a woman aged 18-29 years with acute or convalescent COVID-19.

V and J are TRBV7-8 and TRBJ1-6, with D unclear. The germline V gene encodes CDR1 SGHVS and CDR2 FQNEAQ. The CDR3 sequence is 17 residues long. V lost 5 bases and J 4 bases, leaving 18 bases between the germline ends. Here the CDR3 reads CASSLGVAEDYNSPLHF. The DNA of the CDR3 is TGTGCCAGCAGCCTCGGGGTTGCAGAAGATTATAATTCACCCCTCCACTTT.

The rearrangement joins TRBV20-1 to TRBJ2-7; D gene uncertain. CDR1 and CDR2 from the germline V gene are DFQATT and SNEGSKA (reference sequence). The CDR3 has 11 amino acids. V dropped 1 base and J dropped 3 bases, with 4 bases sitting between them. The DNA for the CDR3 is TGCAGTGCTAGAGCCGGCTACGAGCAGTACTTC. This codes for CSARAGYEQYF.

The genes are TRBV5-1 and TRBJ2-1; D not certain. The CDR3 has 14 residues. Germline CDR1 reads SGHRS; CDR2 reads YFSETQ. Between the trimmed V and J ends, which lost 4 bases and 0 bases, there was a span of 8 bases. The CDR3 region has the DNA TGCGCCAGCAGCCAACTTAGCTCCTACAATGAGCAGTTCTTC. Encoded protein: CASSQLSSYNEQFF. Together with reference TRBV5-1 and TRBJ2-1, the CDR3 gives the full variable domain: KAGVTQTPRYLIKTRGQQVTLSCSPISGHRSVSWYQQTPGQGLQFLFEYFSETQRNKGNFPGRFSGRQFSNSRSEMNVSTLELGDSALYLCASSQLSSYNEQFFGPGTRLTVL.

This clone has a single count. The V gene is TRBV15, the J gene TRBJ2-1; 11 nucleotides line up with TRBD2. Germline V gene data show CDR1 as LNHNV and CDR2 as YYDKDF (reference sequence). This CDR3 is built from 16 residues. Losses at the gene ends were 1 base for V and 7 bases for J; bases not matched to a gene: 6. This chain's CDR3 is CATSRAIAGGDNEQFF. In nucleotides, the CDR3 is TGTGCCACCAGCAGAGCTATAGCGGGGGGGGATAATGAGCAGTTCTTC.

This clone has a single count. The V and J genes are TRBV7-9 and TRBJ1-1; D not resolved. CDR1 SEHNR and CDR2 FQNEAQ come from the germline V gene (reference sequence). V lost 5 bases and J 2 bases, leaving 9 bases between the germline ends. CDR3 size: 13 residues. CDR3 loop: CASSRVFNTEAFF. In DNA, the CDR3 is TGTGCCAGCAGCCGGGTTTTTAACACTGAAGCTTTCTTT.

The V gene is TRBV7-9, the J gene TRBJ1-3, with TRBD1 identical over 8 bases. Germline V gene data show CDR1 as SEHNR and CDR2 as FQNEAQ (reference sequence). J gave up 4 bases and V 5 bases, and 7 bases lay outside the gene matches. There are 15 residues in the CDR3. CDR3 sequence reads: CASSPTGQGGNTIYF. The CDR3 coding sequence is TGTGCCAGCAGCCCTACCGGACAGGGAGGAAACACCATATATTTT. Based on the CDR3 plus reference TRBV7-9 and TRBJ1-3, the full variable domain is DTGVSQNPRHKITKRGQNVTFRCDPISEHNRLYWYRQTLGQGPEFLTYFQNEAQLEKSRLLSDRFSAERPKGSFSTLEIQRTEQGDSAMYLCASSPTGQGGNTIYFGEGSWLTVV.

This CDR3 reads CASSEPMVWEKLFF. The CDR3 bases are TGTGCCAGCAGCGAGCCCATGGTTTGGGAAAAACTGTTTTTT. V usage is TRBV7-2 and J usage is TRBJ1-4; D gene ambiguous. CDR3 length: 14 amino acids. Germline lookup yields CDR1 SGHTA and CDR2 FQGNSA. Trimming removed 5 bases from V and 8 bases from J, with 15 bases in between. Complete variable domain (other parts from reference TRBV7-2 and TRBJ1-4): GAGVSQSPSNKVTEKGKDVELRCDPISGHTALYWYRQSLGQGLEFLIYFQGNSAPDKSGLPSDRFSAERTGGSVSTLTIQRTQQEDSAVYLCASSEPMVWEKLFFGSGTQLSVL.

This clone is a singleton in its sample. The chain links TRBV10-3 to TRBJ2-1; TRBD2 aligns across 10 bases. Germline trimming cut 11 bases from V and 4 bases from J; bases unmatched to any gene: 11. The CDR3 runs to 15 residues. Looked up from germline, CDR1 is ENHRY and CDR2 is SYGVKD. The CDR3 protein is CASQGQAGGYNEQFF. CDR3 DNA: TGTGCCTCCCAGGGTCAAGCGGGGGGGTACAATGAGCAGTTCTTC.

This chain links TRBV2 with TRBJ2-5; possible D gene TRBD1, 5 bases. Germline V lookup: CDR1 SNHLY, CDR2 FYNNEI. CDR3 size: 11 residues. The V end was cut by 6 bases, the J end by 3 bases, with 5 bases between. The CDR3 spells CASSREETQYF. CDR3 bases: TGTGCCAGCAGCAGGGAAGAGACCCAGTACTTC.

This chain connects TRBV24-1 to TRBJ1-2, with TRBD1 identical over 8 bases. The CDR3 totals 14 residues. Looked up from germline, CDR1 is KGHDR and CDR2 is SFDVKD. Trimming took 2 bases from V and 4 from J; bases not matched to a gene: 2. In DNA, the CDR3 is TGTGCCACCAGTGATTCGGACAGGGCCTATGGCTACACCTTC. It yields the protein CATSDSDRAYGYTF.

This sequence joins TRBV14 and TRBJ2-2, with 11 bases lining up with TRBD1. This CDR3 is 16 amino acids long. V dropped 6 bases and J dropped 4; count of bases not matched to a gene: 7. CDR1 SGHDN and CDR2 FVKESK come from the germline V gene. CDR3 sequence (DNA): TGTGCCAGCAGGGCCCGGGACAGGGGGACCACCGGGGAGCTGTTTTTT. Protein sequence: CASRARDRGTTGELFF.

J is TRBJ1-5 and V is TRBV6-2 or TRBV6-3; D call uncertain. This CDR3 comprises 16 residues. V was trimmed by 3 bases and J by 2 bases, leaving 14 bases between them. Germline V gene lookup returns CDR1 MNHEY and CDR2 SVGEGT. The CDR3 nucleotides read TGTGCCAGCAGTTATTCCGGGTCGAGGCGCAATCAGCCCCAGCATTTT. This gives the protein CASSYSGSRRNQPQHF.

CDR3 region: CASSADPSGAPNNEQFF. CDR3 sequence (DNA): TGTGCCAGCAGCGCCGACCCGAGCGGGGCTCCAAACAATGAGCAGTTCTTC. The chain is built from TRBV9 and TRBJ2-1, with TRBD2 matching 7 bases. The V and J ends lost 3 bases and 5 bases, in that order; junction bases with no gene match: 14. Germline-derived CDR1 and CDR2 are SGDLS and YYNGEE. The CDR3 spans 17 residues.

CDR3 residues: CSAREDNRGQYF. The CDR3 region has the DNA TGCAGCGCCCGAGAAGACAACAGGGGCCAGTACTTC. This chain links TRBV29-1 with TRBJ2-7, with TRBD1 matching 7 bases. CDR3 length equals 12 residues. CDR1 and CDR2 from the germline V gene are SQVTM and ANQGSEA. V trimming: 7 bases; J trimming: 10 bases; junction bases outside the gene matches: 13.

The chain carries TRBV11-2 and TRBJ2-1; D possibly corresponds to TRBD2 (6 bases). Germline V gene data show CDR1 as SGHAT and CDR2 as FQNNGV. The CDR3 runs to 15 residues. Trimming removed 6 bases at V and 2 bases at J, with 14 bases between. The CDR3 bases are TGTGCCAGCAGGGGGGTAGCGGCCGCCTACAATGAGCAGTTCTTC. This codes for CASRGVAAAYNEQFF. Full variable domain (remainder filled in from reference TRBV11-2 and TRBJ2-1): EAGVAQSPRYKIIEKRQSVAFWCNPISGHATLYWYQQILGQGPKLLIQFQNNGVVDDSQLPKDRFSAERLKGVDSTLKIQPAKLEDSAVYLCASRGVAAAYNEQFFGPGTRLTVL.

This sequence joins TRBV12-1 and TRBJ1-3; the table assigns TRBD1, which was not confirmed against the DNA. TRBV12-1 is classified as a pseudogene. The CDR3 totals 15 residues. The CDR3 protein is CASSPYRVSGNTIYF. In nucleotides, the CDR3 is TGTGCCAGCAGCCCGTACAGGGTATCTGGAAACACCATATATTTT.

Notes on this clone: This same CDR3 is encoded by further DNA sequences in the sample. This chain's CDR3 is CASSTGQLNTEAFF. The DNA of the CDR3 is TGTGCCAGTAGTACAGGACAGCTGAACACTGAAGCTTTCTTT. This sequence joins TRBV19 and TRBJ1-1; D is possibly TRBD1 (6 bases). V lost 4 bases and J lost 0, with 9 bases in between. This CDR3 region has 14 residues. In germline, CDR1 is LNHDA, CDR2 SQIVND (reference sequence).

The V call is TRBV7-6, the J call TRBJ2-3; D possibly corresponds to TRBD2 (5 bases). CDR1 and CDR2 (germline): SGHVS, FNYEAQ. The CDR3 is 15 amino acids. The ends were cut back, 4 bases at V and 4 bases at J, with 15 bases in the middle. CDR3 DNA: TGTGCCAGCAGCTCCGACGGGAATTTAGCAGATACGCAGTATTTT. It is translated as CASSSDGNLADTQYF. Full variable domain (outside the CDR3, taken from reference TRBV7-6 and TRBJ2-3): GAGVSQSPRYKVTKRGQDVALRCDPISGHVSLYWYRQALGQGPEFLTYFNYEAQQDKSGLPNDRFSAERPEGSISTLTIQRTEQRDSAMYRCASSSDGNLADTQYFGPGTRLTVL.

This clone has a single count. The chain recombines TRBV5-1 with TRBJ1-2; 8 nucleotides align to TRBD1. V shed 6 bases, J shed 4 bases, and the junction held 14 bases outside the gene matches. The CDR3 sequence is 16 residues long. Germline-derived CDR1 and CDR2 are SGHRS and YFSETQ. CDR3 protein: CASNMDGDRPLYGYTF. DNA of the CDR3: TGCGCCAGCAACATGGACGGGGACAGGCCCCTCTATGGCTACACCTTC.

This clone appeared once. The rearrangement uses TRBV5-1 and TRBJ2-3; tentative D call: TRBD1 (5 bases). This CDR3 comprises 15 residues. CDR1 and CDR2 (germline): SGHRS, YFSETQ. Trimming took 0 bases from V and 5 from J, leaving 13 bases between them. The CDR3 region is CASSLEGRGEDTQYF. CDR3 nucleotides: TGCGCCAGCAGCTTGGAGGGGCGAGGAGAAGATACGCAGTATTTT.

The V call is TRBV19, the J call TRBJ2-7; 10 bases match TRBD1. The CDR3 contains 15 residues. Trimming at V came to 3 bases and at J to 5 bases, leaving 7 bases not matched to a gene. The germline CDR1 and CDR2 sequences are LNHDA and SQIVND (reference sequence). CDR3 amino acids: CASSILGDRGHEQYF. The DNA for the CDR3 is TGTGCCAGTAGTATTCTGGGGGACAGGGGCCACGAGCAGTACTTC.

The V call is TRBV30, the J call TRBJ1-1; the D gene is possibly TRBD1 (6 bases). CDR3 length: 13 residues. Trimming stripped 3 bases from V and 2 bases from J, with 10 bases between. Germline V gene data show CDR1 as GTSNPN and CDR2 as SVGIG (reference sequence). DNA of the CDR3: TGTGCCTGGAGCGAACAGGGAAACACTGAAGCTTTCTTT. This translates into CAWSEQGNTEAFF.

The CDR3 is CAVTPGLDTYEQYF. CDR3 nucleotide sequence: TGTGCCGTAACGCCGGGACTAGATACCTACGAGCAGTACTTC. The chain recombines TRBV10-3 with TRBJ2-7, with 8 bases matching TRBD2. Germline trimming cut 11 bases from V and 2 bases from J; bases unmatched to any gene: 11. Germline CDR1 reads ENHRY; CDR2 reads SYGVKD. This CDR3 has 14 residues.

The J gene is TRBJ1-6, the V gene TRBV6-2 or TRBV6-3; TRBD1 might be the D (5 bases). The V gene lost 0 bases and the J gene lost 10 bases, with 10 bases spanning the gap. Germline CDR1 and CDR2: MNHEY and SVGEGT. CDR3 size: 14 residues. Written as DNA, the CDR3 is TGTGCCAGCAGTTACTCGAGGGGAGGATCACCCCTCCACTTT. Amino acid sequence: CASSYSRGGSPLHF.

The chain carries TRBV10-3 and TRBJ2-1; TRBD2 agrees at 13 bases. CDR1 ENHRY and CDR2 SYGVKD come from the germline V gene. V dropped 3 bases and J dropped 7; count of bases not matched to a gene: 6. The CDR3 has 16 residues. The CDR3, as DNA: TGTGCCATCAGTGACCCACTAGCGGGGGGGAGGAATGAGCAGTTCTTC. It yields the protein CAISDPLAGGRNEQFF.

The J gene is TRBJ1-4, the V gene TRBV4-1; 10 bases align to TRBD1. The CDR3 runs to 14 residues. CDR1 is MGHRA and CDR2 is YSYEKL in the germline V gene. The trim removed 5 bases at V and 4 bases at J, leaving 1 base unmatched. CDR3 nucleotides: TGCGCCAGCAGCGGGACAGGGGTTAATGAAAAACTGTTTTTT. This translates into CASSGTGVNEKLFF.

This chain uses TRBV6-2 or TRBV6-3 with TRBJ1-1, with 10 bases identical to TRBD1. This CDR3 contains 16 residues. CDR1 is MNHEY and CDR2 is SVGEGT in the germline V gene. V lost 3 bases to trimming and J lost 4 bases; unmatched junction nucleotides: 8. CDR3 loop: CASSYNPDRGSTEAFF. The CDR3 region has the DNA TGTGCCAGCAGTTATAATCCGGACAGGGGGAGCACTGAAGCTTTCTTT.

This chain joins TRBV7-6 and TRBJ1-3; D perhaps matches TRBD1 (5 bases). The CDR3 runs to 18 residues. Germline values: CDR1 SGHVS, CDR2 FNYEAQ. V gave up 4 bases and J gave up 4 bases, with 23 bases separating them. The chain's CDR3 is CASSYITGEPNPGNTIYF. The CDR3 DNA is TGTGCCAGCAGCTATATCACGGGGGAGCCGAATCCGGGAAACACCATATATTTT.